Below are 14 T cell receptor beta chains sequenced from a single sample in a study of blood T cells in healthy people across ages (dated by TCRdb to between 2015 and 2016). The library relied on 5' RACE. These reads were obtained on an Illumina HiSeq 2500. A second PCR of roughly 7 to 12 cycles was run with a J-beta primer mix and a sample-barcoded 5' primer. The public reads were quality trimmed at Q25 with fastp and then assembled into clones with MiXCR by TCRdb, keeping productive beta chains. Every CDR3 protein is listed once, alongside the most common genes and DNA of its rows. The sample table records roughly 1.6 million distinct CDR3 sequences; roughly 30% of these occur just once. Together, the top ten hold 10% to 12% of the sample. The sample was blood. The receptors come from a woman in her thirties in good health.

The chain couples TRBV10-3 to TRBJ1-1, with D hard to call. Looked up from germline, CDR1 is ENHRY and CDR2 is SYGVKD. The CDR3 runs to 15 residues. V lost 4 bases and J 1 base, leaving 13 bases between the germline ends. The CDR3 DNA sequence: TGTGCCATCAGTGTGGCTAGTAGGGCGAACACTGAAGCTTTCTTT. Translation gives CAISVASRANTEAFF.

In its sample, this clonotype was seen a few times. The chain is built from TRBV28 and TRBJ2-3; a weak D match, TRBD2 (6 bases). Looked up from germline, CDR1 is MDHEN and CDR2 is SYDVKM. Trimming took 2 bases from V and 2 from J, leaving 20 bases between them. The CDR3 consists of 18 residues. The CDR3 DNA is TGTGCCAGCAGTTTACTCGGTTGGAGGGGCGGGAACACAGATACGCAGTATTTT. Protein: CASSLLGWRGGNTDTQYF. Filled out from reference TRBV28 and TRBJ2-3, the complete variable domain reads DVKVTQSSRYLVKRTGEKVFLECVQDMDHENMFWYRQDPGLGLRLIYFSYDVKMKEKGDIPEGYSVSREKKERFSLILESASTNQTSMYLCASSLLGWRGGNTDTQYFGPGTRLTVL.

The chain links TRBV10-3 to TRBJ2-7; 7 bases are shared with TRBD2. CDR1 and CDR2 (germline): ENHRY, SYGVKD. Unmatched junction bases numbered 3, after V lost 10 bases and J lost 3 bases. The CDR3 totals 11 residues. CDR3 coding DNA: TGTGCCACAAGCGGGGTCTACGAGCAGTACTTC. This gives the protein CATSGVYEQYF.

This sequence joins TRBV5-1 and TRBJ2-2; D is uncertain. The CDR3 is 13 residues long. The V and J ends lost 5 bases and 1 base respectively, with 6 bases between them. Germline assignment: CDR1 SGHRS and CDR2 YFSETQ. CDR3: CASRLMNTGELFF. CDR3 nucleotides: TGCGCCAGCAGGTTAATGAACACCGGGGAGCTGTTTTTT.

DNA for the CDR3: TGTGCCAGCGACGGAGGGGGGGCAGGGAACGACGAGCAGTACTTC. It specifies CASDGGGAGNDEQYF. The chain links TRBV28 to TRBJ2-7; tentatively, D is TRBD2 (7 bases). This CDR3 is 15 amino acids long. Germline V CDR1 and CDR2: MDHEN, SYDVKM. V gave up 8 bases and J gave up 5 bases, with 22 bases separating them.

CDR3 region: CASNRAPGFNEQFF. Written as DNA, the CDR3 is TGTGCCAGCAACAGGGCTCCGGGTTTCAATGAGCAGTTCTTC. The rearrangement uses TRBV6-2 or TRBV6-3 and TRBJ2-1; weak D call: TRBD1 (6 bases). CDR1 and CDR2 (germline): MNHEY, SVGEGT. The V gene lost 7 bases and the J gene lost 6 bases, with 16 bases spanning the gap. This CDR3 comprises 14 residues.

This chain joins TRBV9 and TRBJ1-2, with D unclear. Germline-derived CDR1 and CDR2 are SGDLS and YYNGEE. The CDR3 has 15 residues. V lost 4 bases and J 4 bases, leaving 17 bases between the germline ends. As DNA, the CDR3 is TGTGCCAGCAGCCCCCGTCCCGGAAACAGCTATGGCTACACCTTC. It codes for CASSPRPGNSYGYTF.

Of note for this clonotype: A read error may explain this, as a much larger clone is one base away. The genes are TRBV7-9 and TRBJ2-1; weak D call: TRBD1 (5 bases). CDR1 is SEHNR, CDR2 FQNEAQ, per germline (reference sequence). CDR3 length equals 14 residues. The CDR3 spells CVSSLSLGANEQFF. In nucleotides, the CDR3 is TGTGTCAGCAGCTTAAGCCTAGGGGCCAATGAGCAGTTCTTC.

A single count supports this clonotype. The gene calls are TRBV3-1 and TRBJ2-3; possible D gene TRBD2, 6 bases. Germline CDR1 reads LGHDT; CDR2 reads YNNKEL (reference sequence). The CDR3 length is 15 residues. The V end lost 4 bases, the J end lost 10 bases, and 21 bases lay between the germline ends. In DNA, the CDR3 is TGTGCCAGCAGCCTGACCGGGACTCCCACCCGAGCGCAGTATTTT. It is translated as CASSLTGTPTRAQYF.

CDR3 DNA sequence: TGTGCCAGCCGAAACGGGGGACTACAGGCAGATACGCAGTATTTT. Protein product: CASRNGGLQADTQYF. This chain connects TRBV6-2 or TRBV6-3 to TRBJ2-3, with 7 bases matching TRBD2. This CDR3 contains 15 residues. The V gene end was trimmed by 8 bases and the J gene end by 4 bases; junction bases not matched to a gene: 12. Germline loops: CDR1 MNHEY, CDR2 SVGEGT.

This chain connects TRBV28 to TRBJ1-2; D remains unclear. The CDR3 totals 14 residues. CDR1 is MDHEN and CDR2 is SYDVKM in the germline V gene. Trimming left V 2 bases short and J 2 bases short, with 9 bases between. CDR3 nucleotides: TGTGCCAGCAGTTTACCCGAACGCAACTATGGCTACACCTTC. Its protein product is CASSLPERNYGYTF.

The CDR3 reads CASSTFRGPNTGELFF. The DNA of the CDR3 is TGTGCCAGCTCAACTTTCAGGGGGCCGAACACCGGGGAGCTGTTTTTT. J is TRBJ2-2 and V is TRBV18, with 8 bases lining up with TRBD1. With 5 bases clipped from V and 0 bases from J, the junction kept 5 bases outside the gene matches. The CDR3 extends over 16 amino acids. CDR1 KGHSH and CDR2 LQKENI come from the germline V gene.

The V call is TRBV4-1, the J call TRBJ2-7; 8 nucleotides align to TRBD2. This CDR3 spans 15 amino acids. J was trimmed by 6 bases and V by 1 base; bases with no gene match: 8. Germline values: CDR1 MGHRA, CDR2 YSYEKL. The CDR3: CASSQGGLEGGEQYF. CDR3 DNA sequence: TGCGCCAGCAGCCAAGGGGGACTAGAAGGCGGCGAGCAGTACTTC.

There are many counts of this clonotype. The chain joins TRBV27 to TRBJ2-2; 7 bases are a match to TRBD1. Per germline, CDR1 MNHEY and CDR2 SMNVEV (reference sequence). The CDR3 runs to 17 residues. V dropped 5 bases and J dropped 2; count of bases not matched to a gene: 11. The CDR3 DNA reads TGTGCCAGCAGTACGAGCGAGGGACAGCTTAACACCGGGGAGCTGTTTTTT. Translated: CASSTSEGQLNTGELFF.